A single sample gave rise to the 29 T cell receptor beta chains below, sequenced in a study of blood T cell repertoires in COVID-19. TCRdb's table, derived via immunoSEQ multiplex PCR, lists solely in-frame clones and lacks some. The top ten clones hold roughly 2.5% of a sample with some 200,000 clones, around 87% of them seen once. The sequenced sample consisted of peripheral blood. The receptors shown here come from a man in his forties with active or convalescent COVID-19.

The chain has TRBV5-1 and TRBJ1-1; D remains ambiguous. The CDR3 extends over 14 amino acids. Germline V gives CDR1 SGHRS, CDR2 YFSETQ. The V end lost 4 bases, the J end lost 1 base, and 11 bases lay between the germline ends. The CDR3 DNA is TGCGCCAGCAGCAGTCAGGTCACGAACACTGAAGCTTTCTTT. Translated, it gives CASSSQVTNTEAFF.

The chain carries TRBV5-1 and TRBJ1-1, with D uncertain. The ends were cut back, 0 bases at V and 0 bases at J, with 9 bases in the middle. The length of the CDR3 is 15 residues. The germline V gene has CDR1 SGHRS and CDR2 YFSETQ. CDR3 DNA sequence: TGCGCCAGCAGCTTGGATCCGGTTATGAACACTGAAGCTTTCTTT. Translation gives CASSLDPVMNTEAFF.

This clone was detected only once. The rearrangement links TRBV5-1 to TRBJ1-3; 10 nucleotides agree with TRBD1. CDR1 is SGHRS, CDR2 YFSETQ, per germline. V trimming: 2 bases; J trimming: 2 bases; junction bases outside the gene matches: 13. The CDR3 has 19 amino acids. The CDR3 protein is CASSFGGTGVIPAGNTIYF. The CDR3, as DNA: TGCGCCAGCAGCTTCGGCGGGACAGGGGTTATTCCGGCTGGAAACACCATATATTTT.

This clone was observed a handful of times. J is TRBJ2-2 and V is TRBV11-2; TRBD1 aligns across 11 bases. Germline CDR1 reads SGHAT; CDR2 reads FQNNGV. Germline trimming cut 5 bases from V and 5 bases from J; bases unmatched to any gene: 4. CDR3 length: 15 amino acids. CDR3 sequence reads: CASSNRDRGTGELFF. CDR3 coding DNA: TGTGCCAGCAGCAACCGGGACAGGGGGACCGGGGAGCTGTTTTTT.

The chain is built from TRBV5-1 and TRBJ2-1; D gene ambiguous. Germline V gene data show CDR1 as SGHRS and CDR2 as YFSETQ. This CDR3 contains 12 residues. V was shortened by 3 bases and J by 12 bases, with 13 bases between the two germline ends. CDR3 loop: CASSSDIVGQFF. The CDR3 bases are TGCGCCAGCAGCTCCGACATCGTCGGGCAGTTCTTC.

CDR3 residues: CASSLETGANYGYTF. The CDR3 nucleotides read TGCGCCAGCAGCTTGGAGACCGGAGCTAACTATGGCTACACCTTC. The chain carries TRBV5-1 and TRBJ1-2; no clear D gene. Germline CDR1 SGHRS, CDR2 YFSETQ. The V gene lost 0 bases and the J gene lost 0 bases, with 9 bases spanning the gap. The CDR3 is made up of 15 amino acids. Looking up the rest from reference TRBV5-1 and TRBJ1-2 gives the full variable domain: KAGVTQTPRYLIKTRGQQVTLSCSPISGHRSVSWYQQTPGQGLQFLFEYFSETQRNKGNFPGRFSGRQFSNSRSEMNVSTLELGDSALYLCASSLETGANYGYTFGSGTRLTVV.

This rearrangement joins TRBV5-4 to TRBJ2-7, with TRBD1 identical over 7 bases. The V and J ends lost 4 bases and 5 bases, in that order; junction bases with no gene match: 9. Germline V CDR1 and CDR2: SGHNT, YYREEE (reference sequence). The length of the CDR3 is 14 residues. CDR3 DNA: TGTGCCAGCAGCCTCCGGGACAGATTCCACGAGCAGTACTTC. Its translation: CASSLRDRFHEQYF.

This chain uses TRBV5-6 with TRBJ1-4, with TRBD1 matching 7 bases. The trim removed 2 bases at V and 4 bases at J, leaving 2 bases unmatched. The CDR3 sequence is 14 residues long. Germline lookup yields CDR1 SGHDT and CDR2 YYEEEE. CDR3 bases: TGTGCCAGCAGCTTACAGGGGAATAATGAAAAACTGTTTTTT. Translation gives CASSLQGNNEKLFF. Full variable domain (missing parts from reference TRBV5-6 and TRBJ1-4): DAGVTQSPTHLIKTRGQQVTLRCSPKSGHDTVSWYQQALGQGPQFIFQYYEEEERQRGNFPDRFSGHQFPNYSSELNVNALLLGDSALYLCASSLQGNNEKLFFGSGTQLSVL.

This clone occurred a few times. This sequence joins TRBV19 and TRBJ1-5; 10 nucleotides match TRBD1. Germline loops: CDR1 LNHDA, CDR2 SQIVND (reference sequence). The CDR3 length is 15 residues. Losses at the gene ends were 4 bases for V and 6 bases for J; bases not matched to a gene: 6. CDR3 in amino acids: CASSTPGQGTQPQHF. The CDR3 coding sequence is TGTGCCAGTAGTACCCCGGGACAGGGGACTCAGCCCCAGCATTTT.

The chain couples TRBV19 to TRBJ2-2; 7 bases are shared with TRBD1. Germline-derived CDR1 and CDR2 are LNHDA and SQIVND (reference sequence). With V trimmed by 10 bases and J by 8 bases, 13 bases remained unmatched. This CDR3 spans 14 amino acids. CDR3 loop: CATQNTGELGELFF. The CDR3 region has the DNA TGTGCCACTCAAAACACAGGGGAACTTGGGGAGCTGTTTTTT.

This chain joins TRBV4-1 and TRBJ1-5; possibly TRBD1 for D (6 bases). CDR3 length: 15 residues. CDR1 and CDR2 (germline): MGHRA, YSYEKL. V lost 1 base, J lost 4 bases, and 11 bases lay in between. The CDR3 DNA reads as TGCGCCAGCAGCCAAGGGATACAGGGTAATCAGCCCCAGCATTTT. Translating gives CASSQGIQGNQPQHF.

The V gene is TRBV6-4, the J gene TRBJ2-3; 11 nucleotides align to TRBD2. The CDR3 contains 15 residues. The V gene's germline CDR1 is MRHNA and CDR2 SNTAGT. The V and J ends lost 2 bases and 4 bases, in that order; junction bases with no gene match: 2. Written as DNA, the CDR3 is TGTGCCAGCAGTGACGTTAGCGGGGGGGCAGATACGCAGTATTTT. Translation: CASSDVSGGADTQYF.

The V and J genes are TRBV3-1 (or the pseudogene TRBV3-2) and TRBJ1-1; TRBD1 is a possible D gene (5 bases). Trimming removed 8 bases at V and 0 bases at J, with 16 bases between. The CDR3 loop spans 15 amino acids. The germline CDR1 and CDR2 sequences are LGHDT and YNNKEL (reference sequence). This CDR3 is CASGGGLLMNTEAFF. The CDR3 DNA follows: TGTGCCAGCGGGGGAGGGCTTCTCATGAACACTGAAGCTTTCTTT.

J is TRBJ2-3 and V is TRBV14; possible D gene TRBD1, 5 bases. In germline, CDR1 is SGHDN, CDR2 FVKESK. The CDR3 sequence is 14 residues long. The V gene lost 4 bases and the J gene lost 8 bases, with 16 bases spanning the gap. In DNA form, the CDR3 reads TGTGCCAGCAGCCCTATGGGGCCGATTGGTACGCAGTATTTT. Translation gives CASSPMGPIGTQYF.

V is TRBV20-1 and J is TRBJ2-7; the D gene is possibly TRBD1 (6 bases). Germline-derived CDR1 and CDR2 are DFQATT and SNEGSKA (reference sequence). This CDR3 is built from 14 residues. V lost 6 bases and J lost 2, with 17 bases in between. The CDR3 coding sequence is TGCAGTGCCAGTGACAGGCCTTCGACCTACGAGCAGTACTTC. Translation: CSASDRPSTYEQYF.

This clone was recorded only once. The rearrangement links TRBV2 to TRBJ2-1, with D possibly matching TRBD1 (6 bases). From germline, CDR1 is SNHLY and CDR2 FYNNEI. V was shortened by 5 bases and J by 7 bases, with 12 bases between the two germline ends. The CDR3 spans 13 residues. The chain's CDR3 is CASSFQQGNEQFF. For the CDR3, the DNA is TGTGCCAGCAGTTTCCAACAGGGTAATGAGCAGTTCTTC.

The chain uses TRBV11-3 and TRBJ2-1; TRBD2 aligns across 11 bases. CDR1 is SGHNT, CDR2 YENEEA, per germline. Trimming took 4 bases from V and 11 from J; bases not matched to a gene: 13. The CDR3 loop spans 16 amino acids. The DNA for the CDR3 is TGTGCCAGCAGCTCCCCGGACCTAGCGGGGGGTAAAAAGCAGTTCTTC. It codes for CASSSPDLAGGKKQFF.

The V and J genes are TRBV5-1 and TRBJ1-1; no reliable D call. Germline CDR1 reads SGHRS; CDR2 reads YFSETQ. There are 15 residues in the CDR3. Trimming removed 1 base from V and 4 bases from J, with 14 bases in between. The CDR3 coding sequence is TGCGCCAGCAGCTTGTTGGCAGGTCAAGCCACTGAAGCTTTCTTT. Its translation: CASSLLAGQATEAFF.

The chain combines TRBV3-1 (or the pseudogene TRBV3-2) with TRBJ2-5; TRBD2 aligns across 8 bases. CDR3 length: 17 residues. Per the germline V gene, CDR1 is LGHDT and CDR2 is YNNKEL (reference sequence). Germline trimming cut 4 bases from V and 3 bases from J; bases unmatched to any gene: 13. The chain's CDR3 is CASSPPYSGVWEETQYF. The CDR3 DNA reads TGTGCCAGCAGCCCCCCCTATAGCGGGGTTTGGGAAGAGACCCAGTACTTC.

The V call is TRBV4-1, the J call TRBJ1-2; no clear D. CDR1 MGHRA and CDR2 YSYEKL come from the germline V gene. V lost 1 base and J 8 bases, leaving 8 bases between the germline ends. CDR3 length: 12 amino acids. In DNA, the CDR3 is TGCGCCAGCAGCCAAGTCAGGAACGGCTACACCTTC. Its protein product is CASSQVRNGYTF.

The chain is built from TRBV28 and TRBJ1-1, with D possibly being TRBD1 (5 bases). Germline-derived CDR1 and CDR2 are MDHEN and SYDVKM. V shed 10 bases and J shed 0 bases, with 12 bases lying between them. This CDR3 comprises 13 residues. CDR3 amino acids: CAIQGIMNTEAFF. CDR3 coding DNA: TGTGCCATCCAGGGCATCATGAACACTGAAGCTTTCTTT.

CDR3 residues: CASRAKQGPQETQYF. DNA for the CDR3: TGTGCCAGCAGGGCTAAACAGGGCCCGCAAGAGACCCAGTACTTC. The chain joins TRBV6-5 to TRBJ2-5, with a possible D match to TRBD1 (6 bases). V lost 6 bases to trimming and J lost 2 bases, with 16 bases between them. The CDR3 consists of 15 residues. Germline values: CDR1 MNHEY, CDR2 SVGAGI.

This chain uses TRBV14 with TRBJ1-1; the D gene is possibly TRBD1 (5 bases). CDR3 length equals 14 residues. The V gene lost 4 bases and the J gene lost 6 bases, with 15 bases spanning the gap. CDR1 and CDR2 from the germline V gene are SGHDN and FVKESK. The CDR3 nucleotides read TGTGCCAGCAGCCCCAGACAGCTTGGGTCTGAAGCTTTCTTT. Encoded protein: CASSPRQLGSEAFF.

The J gene is TRBJ2-1, the V gene TRBV7-2, with TRBD2 matching 8 bases. V shed 6 bases, J shed 7 bases, and the junction held 5 bases outside the gene matches. This CDR3 is 13 amino acids long. Germline CDR1 is SGHTA and CDR2 is FQGNSA. DNA of the CDR3: TGTGCCAGCAGGGCTAGCGGGTTTAATGAGCAGTTCTTC. This translates into CASRASGFNEQFF.

The chain employs TRBV10-3 and TRBJ2-1; 11 nucleotides align to TRBD2. The CDR3 contains 13 residues. With 10 bases clipped from V and 8 bases from J, the junction kept 7 bases outside the gene matches. Germline CDR1 is ENHRY and CDR2 is SYGVKD. CDR3 DNA: TGTGCCACCTTAGCGGGGGGGCGGGATGAGCAGTTCTTC. Translating gives CATLAGGRDEQFF.

V and J are TRBV19 and TRBJ2-6, with 9 bases matching TRBD1. With V trimmed by 1 base and J by 2 bases, 3 bases remained unmatched. Germline V gene data show CDR1 as LNHDA and CDR2 as SQIVND (reference sequence). The length of the CDR3 is 17 residues. CDR3 DNA sequence: TGTGCCAGTAGTATAGGGGGACAGGGAACTGGGGCCAACGTCCTGACTTTC. Translation: CASSIGGQGTGANVLTF.

This clone was seen only once. Here the CDR3 reads CASSQAKRSGGGYNSPLHF. The CDR3 nucleotides are TGTGCCAGCAGCCAAGCAAAGCGGTCAGGGGGCGGTTATAATTCACCCCTCCACTTT. The chain carries TRBV3-1 (or the pseudogene TRBV3-2) and TRBJ1-6, with 8 bases fitting TRBD1. Trimming cost V 1 base and J 4 bases; bases outside gene matches: 12. The germline CDR1 and CDR2 sequences are LGHDT and YNNKEL (reference sequence). This CDR3 spans 19 amino acids.

This chain links TRBV9 with TRBJ2-5; 11 nucleotides agree with TRBD1. V lost 3 bases, J lost 4 bases, and 5 bases stayed unmatched. Germline V gene lookup returns CDR1 SGDLS and CDR2 YYNGEE. This CDR3 spans 15 amino acids. CDR3 DNA: TGTGCCAGCAGCGCAAGGGACAGGGGGGGAGAGACCCAGTACTTC. It codes for CASSARDRGGETQYF.

This chain links TRBV2 with TRBJ1-1; no firm D call. CDR1 is SNHLY and CDR2 is FYNNEI in the germline V gene. Between the trimmed V and J ends, which lost 6 bases and 5 bases, there was a span of 7 bases. This CDR3 has 11 amino acids. The CDR3 sequence: CASRYSTEAFF. CDR3 bases: TGTGCCAGCAGATATTCTACTGAAGCTTTCTTT.